These 25 T cell receptor beta chains originate from one sample sequenced in a study of blood T cell repertoires in COVID-19 (TCRdb year 2020). The library was obtained by the immunoSEQ multiplex PCR assay. TCRdb stores this immuneACCESS table with in-frame sequences only. Part of the clones is absent; in the studies checked, under half of the shortfall reflects unresolved V genes, and no reason is known for the rest. The sample table shows approximately 250,000 clones, and about 89% are seen once. The biggest ten clones account for over 4% of the sample. Source material: PBMCs or T cells enriched from blood (not recorded which). The receptors derive from a woman in her 30s who had recovered from COVID-19.

The chain uses TRBV9 and TRBJ1-4; D perhaps matches TRBD1 (5 bases). V gave up 4 bases and J gave up 4 bases, with 14 bases separating them. This CDR3 is 15 amino acids long. Germline V gene data show CDR1 as SGDLS and CDR2 as YYNGEE. CDR3 in amino acids: CASSPRWQGNEKLFF. The CDR3 DNA sequence: TGTGCCAGCAGCCCTCGGTGGCAGGGTAATGAAAAACTGTTTTTT. The variable domain in full, with the rest retrieved from reference TRBV9 and TRBJ1-4, is DSGVTQTPKHLITATGQRVTLRCSPRSGDLSVYWYQQSLDQGLQFLIQYYNGEERAKGNILERFSAQQFPDLHSELNLSSLELGDSALYFCASSPRWQGNEKLFFGSGTQLSVL.

With respect to this clone: Sequence at one end of the junction differs from germline and may be a read error. This sequence joins TRBV7-7 and TRBJ2-1; D perhaps matches TRBD1 (6 bases). Per the germline V gene, CDR1 is SSHAT and CDR2 is FNYEAQ (reference sequence). The CDR3 spans 16 residues. The CDR3 sequence is CASSLGVGGSYNEQFF. CDR3 nucleotides: TGTGCTAGCAGCTTAGGGGTAGGGGGCTCCTACAATGAGCAGTTCTTC.

V is TRBV28 and J is TRBJ2-4; tentative D call: TRBD1 (6 bases). Germline loops: CDR1 MDHEN, CDR2 SYDVKM. The CDR3 is 17 amino acids. Trimming removed 7 bases from V and 3 bases from J, with 22 bases in between. CDR3 nucleotide sequence: TGTGCCAGCACAACCACCTCAGGGGCGGTGGGCAAAAACATTCAGTACTTC. The encoded protein is CASTTTSGAVGKNIQYF.

This clone was observed a handful of times. The chain uses TRBV20-1 and TRBJ1-5; 7 bases map to TRBD1. In germline, CDR1 is DFQATT, CDR2 SNEGSKA (reference sequence). V gave up 3 bases and J gave up 0 bases; unmatched junction bases: 8. The CDR3 has 16 amino acids. The CDR3 bases are TGCAGTGCTAGTTCAGGGGGGCGGATTAGCAATCAGCCCCAGCATTTT. Residues: CSASSGGRISNQPQHF.

V is TRBV28 and J is TRBJ2-5; a possible D gene is TRBD2 (5 bases). Per germline, CDR1 MDHEN and CDR2 SYDVKM. CDR3 size: 16 residues. V lost 1 base, J lost 2 bases, and 14 bases lay in between. DNA for the CDR3: TGTGCCAGCAGTTTATTGGGCTCCGGGGTTCAAGAGACCCAGTACTTC. Amino acids: CASSLLGSGVQETQYF.

This chain connects TRBV5-8 to TRBJ1-1; 8 bases match TRBD1. Trimming cost V 3 bases and J 3 bases; bases outside gene matches: 7. This CDR3 has 15 amino acids. CDR1 is SGHTS, CDR2 YDEGEE, per germline. This CDR3 reads CASSSGTGLDTEAFF. CDR3 DNA: TGTGCCAGCAGCTCCGGGACAGGTCTAGACACTGAAGCTTTCTTT.

The V and J genes are TRBV5-1 and TRBJ2-3; 11 nucleotides align to TRBD2. From germline, CDR1 is SGHRS and CDR2 YFSETQ. V dropped 3 bases and J dropped 6; count of bases not matched to a gene: 18. This CDR3 has 19 residues. The CDR3, as DNA: TGCGCCAGCAGCTCGATAATAGCGGGAGGGCCAAGAAGGGATGATACGCAGTATTTT. It translates to CASSSIIAGGPRRDDTQYF. Combining the CDR3 with reference TRBV5-1 and TRBJ2-3 gives the whole variable domain KAGVTQTPRYLIKTRGQQVTLSCSPISGHRSVSWYQQTPGQGLQFLFEYFSETQRNKGNFPGRFSGRQFSNSRSEMNVSTLELGDSALYLCASSSIIAGGPRRDDTQYFGPGTRLTVL.

The V call is TRBV28, the J call TRBJ1-1; D gene unclear. Trimming pared 10 bases from V and 1 base from J, leaving 13 bases between. CDR3 length: 13 residues. Germline V gene lookup returns CDR1 MDHEN and CDR2 SYDVKM. This chain's CDR3 is CATHGSPNTEAFF. The CDR3 DNA sequence: TGTGCCACACACGGGAGCCCGAACACTGAAGCTTTCTTT.

The V and J genes are TRBV5-1 and TRBJ1-1; possible D gene TRBD1, 5 bases. Germline loops: CDR1 SGHRS, CDR2 YFSETQ. The CDR3 is made up of 14 amino acids. The V end was cut by 2 bases, the J end by 1 base, with 9 bases between. CDR3 region: CASSLTGQNTEAFF. CDR3 nucleotides: TGCGCCAGCAGCTTAACAGGACAGAACACTGAAGCTTTCTTT.

The rearrangement joins TRBV28 to TRBJ2-7; perhaps TRBD1 as D (5 bases). Trimming shortened V by 5 bases and J by 0 bases, and 14 bases separated the two germline ends. Germline loops: CDR1 MDHEN, CDR2 SYDVKM. The CDR3 runs 15 residues. The CDR3 nucleotides are TGTGCCAGCAGTCTCCCTGACAGTGTCTCCTACGAGCAGTACTTC. Its protein product is CASSLPDSVSYEQYF. The full variable domain, in which reference TRBV28 and TRBJ2-7 provide the parts outside the CDR3, is DVKVTQSSRYLVKRTGEKVFLECVQDMDHENMFWYRQDPGLGLRLIYFSYDVKMKEKGDIPEGYSVSREKKERFSLILESASTNQTSMYLCASSLPDSVSYEQYFGPGTRLTVT.

The chain carries TRBV27 and TRBJ2-1, with 10 bases aligning to TRBD2. Germline CDR1 reads MNHEY; CDR2 reads SMNVEV (reference sequence). J lost 3 bases, V lost 5 bases, and 10 bases had no gene match. This CDR3 spans 17 amino acids. The CDR3 DNA reads as TGTGCCAGCAGTACCGCCTCTAGCGGGAGTTACTACAATGAGCAGTTCTTC. Amino acids: CASSTASSGSYYNEQFF.

The rearrangement links TRBV5-4 to TRBJ1-4; D perhaps matches TRBD1 (6 bases). The CDR3 has 18 amino acids. Germline V gene sequence: CDR1 SGHNT, CDR2 YYREEE (reference sequence). V was clipped by 0 bases and J by 3 bases, with 18 bases between them. The CDR3 coding sequence is TGTGCCAGCAGCTTGGAAGGTTCAAGGGGGGGGCCTAATGAAAAACTGTTTTTT. Amino acid sequence: CASSLEGSRGGPNEKLFF. The variable domain in full, with the rest retrieved from reference TRBV5-4 and TRBJ1-4, is ETGVTQSPTHLIKTRGQQVTLRCSSQSGHNTVSWYQQALGQGPQFIFQYYREEENGRGNFPPRFSGLQFPNYSSELNVNALELDDSALYLCASSLEGSRGGPNEKLFFGSGTQLSVL.

The gene calls are TRBV7-2 and TRBJ2-5; 9 bases align to TRBD2. This CDR3 comprises 15 residues. CDR1 and CDR2 from the germline V gene are SGHTA and FQGNSA. V trimming: 5 bases; J trimming: 5 bases; junction bases outside the gene matches: 9. The chain's CDR3 is CASSPLAGVGETQYF. Written as DNA, the CDR3 is TGTGCCAGCAGCCCTTTAGCGGGAGTGGGGGAGACCCAGTACTTC.

This clone was found many times. V gene TRBV6-2 or TRBV6-3 combines with J gene TRBJ2-7, with TRBD1 matching 8 bases. Trimming cost V 5 bases and J 3 bases; bases outside gene matches: 9. Germline loops: CDR1 MNHEY, CDR2 SVGEGT. The CDR3 sequence is 15 residues long. CDR3 amino acids: CASSRGQGINYEQYF. The DNA for the CDR3 is TGTGCCAGCAGTCGCGGACAGGGCATTAACTACGAGCAGTACTTC.

The chain is built from TRBV30 and TRBJ1-6; TRBD1 matches 7 bases. The V segment lost 4 bases and the J segment 8 bases; nucleotides outside the gene matches: 5. Germline V gene sequence: CDR1 GTSNPN, CDR2 SVGIG (reference sequence). The CDR3 extends over 13 amino acids. The CDR3 DNA is TGTGCCTGGACTCAGCAGGGGGATTCACCCCTCCACTTT. This encodes CAWTQQGDSPLHF.

For this clone: The junction does not match germline at one end; this may be a read error. In DNA, the CDR3 is TGTGCCAGCAGCCAATCAGCGGAGTTATCCAACTTC. Residues: CASSQSAELSNF. The genes are TRBV16 and TRBJ2-5, with D tentatively TRBD2 (5 bases). This CDR3 spans 12 amino acids. Germline CDR1 reads KGHSY; CDR2 reads FQNENV.

The genes are TRBV27 and TRBJ1-2; 8 bases are a match to TRBD1. This CDR3 is built from 14 residues. Germline V gene sequence: CDR1 MNHEY, CDR2 SMNVEV (reference sequence). Trimming removed 2 bases from V and 8 bases from J; junction bases left unmatched: 7. CDR3 in amino acids: CASSLRGQEGGYTF. The CDR3 nucleotides read TGTGCCAGCAGTTTACGGGGACAGGAGGGCGGCTACACCTTC.

The chain joins TRBV28 to TRBJ2-1; TRBD1 matches at 8 bases. The ends lost 6 bases at V and 3 bases at J; junction bases unmatched: 10. The germline V gene encodes CDR1 MDHEN and CDR2 SYDVKM. This CDR3 comprises 16 residues. The CDR3 sequence is CASRVPTGANYNEQFF. In nucleotides, the CDR3 is TGTGCCAGCAGGGTCCCGACAGGGGCTAACTACAATGAGCAGTTCTTC.

V usage is TRBV5-1 and J usage is TRBJ2-1, with 10 positions matching TRBD2. The CDR3 runs to 15 residues. Trimming took 5 bases from V and 9 from J; bases not matched to a gene: 11. Germline CDR1 reads SGHRS; CDR2 reads YFSETQ. In DNA form, the CDR3 reads TGCGCCAGCAGAGTAACTAGCGGGAATGGGTTTGAGCAGTTCTTC. It translates to CASRVTSGNGFEQFF.

V gene TRBV15 combines with J gene TRBJ1-2, with a weak D call TRBD1 (6 bases). Germline lookup yields CDR1 LNHNV and CDR2 YYDKDF (reference sequence). V gave up 5 bases and J gave up 2 bases, with 21 bases separating them. The CDR3 length is 17 residues. The CDR3: CATSARWGTGTNYGYTF. CDR3 sequence (DNA): TGTGCCACCAGCGCCCGATGGGGTACAGGGACCAACTATGGCTACACCTTC.

Of note for this clone: Other DNA sequences in this specimen translate into the identical CDR3. The V gene is TRBV25-1, the J gene TRBJ1-1, with D perhaps TRBD1 (6 bases). Trimming pared 6 bases from V and 5 bases from J, leaving 16 bases between. The CDR3 is 14 residues long. Germline V CDR1 and CDR2: MGHDK, SYGVNS. CDR3 sequence: CASSAQGRGTEAFF. In nucleotides, the CDR3 is TGTGCCAGCAGCGCCCAGGGGCGGGGGACTGAAGCTTTCTTT.

CDR3 nucleotide sequence: TGTGCCACCGGAGGGACAGGGGGGTATTCACCCCTCCACTTT. It yields the protein CATGGTGGYSPLHF. This rearrangement joins TRBV28 to TRBJ1-6, with TRBD1 identical over 11 bases. The length of the CDR3 is 14 residues. The V segment lost 10 bases and the J segment 8 bases; nucleotides outside the gene matches: 7. CDR1 is MDHEN and CDR2 is SYDVKM in the germline V gene.

The chain uses TRBV5-1 and TRBJ1-1, with unresolved D. CDR1 and CDR2 from the germline V gene are SGHRS and YFSETQ. The V gene lost 0 bases and the J gene lost 10 bases, with 13 bases spanning the gap. The CDR3 loop spans 13 amino acids. The CDR3 DNA follows: TGCGCCAGCAGCTTGGACCAGGCCGCCGGAGCTTTCTTT. Protein: CASSLDQAAGAFF.

This clone was recorded a few times. J is TRBJ2-2 and V is TRBV19; D is perhaps TRBD1 (5 bases). With 1 base removed from V and 3 bases from J, the gap between germline ends came to 12 bases. Germline CDR1 reads LNHDA; CDR2 reads SQIVND (reference sequence). The CDR3 contains 16 residues. The chain's CDR3 is CASSIAQGFDTGELFF. CDR3 coding DNA: TGTGCCAGTAGTATAGCCCAGGGTTTTGACACCGGGGAGCTGTTTTTT. Full variable domain (missing parts from reference TRBV19 and TRBJ2-2): DGGITQSPKYLFRKEGQNVTLSCEQNLNHDAMYWYRQDPGQGLRLIYYSQIVNDFQKGDIAEGYSVSREKKESFPLTVTSAQKNPTAFYLCASSIAQGFDTGELFFGEGSRLTVL.

About this clone: Other DNA sequences of this sample code for an identical CDR3. The chain joins TRBV9 to TRBJ2-3; D not certain. This CDR3 is 13 amino acids long. V lost 2 bases to trimming and J lost 2 bases, with 6 bases between them. Germline V CDR1 and CDR2: SGDLS, YYNGEE. The CDR3 sequence: CASSVSPTDTQYF. The CDR3 bases are TGTGCCAGCAGCGTGTCTCCCACAGATACGCAGTATTTT.